The clone carrying this T cell receptor (beta chain) showed up just a few times. As yet, its antigen is unknown. Unique molecular identifiers were used in preparing the TCRbeta library. Each CDR3 protein is one row after TCRdb ran MiXCR on the PCR reads. Among fewer than 550,000 distinct CDR3 sequences listed, over 9.5% were seen once. The germline V gene encodes CDR1 SEHNR and CDR2 FQNEAQ (reference sequence). Unmatched junction bases numbered 3, after V lost 3 bases and J lost 0 bases. The CDR3 runs to 16 residues. This sample was included in a study of T-cell reconstitution after alpha-beta-depleted transplantation in children. Study-wide findings and caveats: The origin of alpha-beta T cells about two months after transplant was reportedly several hundred expanded graft clones. After transplant, high TCRbeta diversity at day 60 in some patients arose from surviving recipient T cells and thymic progenitors. At the one-year point after transplant, T-cell counts and TCRbeta diversity were found to come mostly from T cells that had been newly produced.

The TCR was taken from a female patient aged 2-9 years who had a stem cell transplant for aplastic anemia, so the T cells may come from the graft donor. The genes are TRBV7-9 and TRBJ2-1, with TRBD2 matching over 9 bases. The source material was PBMCs, mostly from graft donor cells, sampled 180 days after TCRalphabeta/CD19-depleted stem cell transplant. CDR3 in amino acids: CASSFLAGSSYNEQFF. The CDR3 DNA follows: TGTGCCAGCAGCTTTCTAGCGGGAAGCTCCTACAATGAGCAGTTCTTC.